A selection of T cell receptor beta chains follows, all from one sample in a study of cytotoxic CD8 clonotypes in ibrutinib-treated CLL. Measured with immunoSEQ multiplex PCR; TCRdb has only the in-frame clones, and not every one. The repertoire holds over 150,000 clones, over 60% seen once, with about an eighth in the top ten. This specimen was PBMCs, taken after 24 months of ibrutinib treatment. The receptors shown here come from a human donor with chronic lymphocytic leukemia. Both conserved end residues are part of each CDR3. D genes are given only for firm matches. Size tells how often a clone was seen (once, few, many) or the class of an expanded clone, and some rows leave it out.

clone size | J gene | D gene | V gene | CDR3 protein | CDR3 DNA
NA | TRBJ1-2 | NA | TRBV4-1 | CASSQGGSGGSNYGYTF | TGCGCCAGCAGCCAAGGAGGCTCGGGAGGGAGTAACTATGGCTACACCTTC
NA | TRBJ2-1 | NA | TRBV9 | CASSGSKSGLYNEQFF | TGTGCCAGCAGCGGATCTAAGAGCGGGCTCTACAATGAGCAGTTCTTC
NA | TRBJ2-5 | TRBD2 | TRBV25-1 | CASKGAGGHQETQYF | TGTGCCAGCAAAGGAGCGGGAGGACACCAAGAGACCCAGTACTTC
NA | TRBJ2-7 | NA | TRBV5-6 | CASSLVLGGLSYEQYF | TGTGCCAGCAGCTTAGTACTGGGGGGACTCTCCTACGAGCAGTACTTC
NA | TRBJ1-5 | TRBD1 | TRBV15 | CATSRYRGPGNQPQHF | TGTGCCACCAGCAGATACAGGGGGCCCGGCAATCAGCCCCAGCATTTT
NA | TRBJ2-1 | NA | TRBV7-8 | CASNEHQEAYNEQFF | TGTGCCAGCAACGAGCACCAGGAGGCCTACAATGAGCAGTTCTTC
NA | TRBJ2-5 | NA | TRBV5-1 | CASSTYITQGKTQYF | TGCGCCAGCAGCACTTATATCACACAAGGAAAGACCCAGTACTTC
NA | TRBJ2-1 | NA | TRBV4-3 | CASSQAPGVLANEQFF | TGCGCCAGCAGCCAAGCCCCGGGAGTACTGGCCAATGAGCAGTTCTTC
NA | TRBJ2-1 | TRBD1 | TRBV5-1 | CASSLRGPNVRRTDNEQFF | TGCGCCAGCAGCTTGAGGGGGCCCAACGTTCGTAGGACCGACAATGAGCAGTTCTTC
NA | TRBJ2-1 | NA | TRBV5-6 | CASSWGTYNEQFF | TGTGCCAGCAGCTGGGGGACCTACAATGAGCAGTTCTTC
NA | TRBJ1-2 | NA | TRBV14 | CASSHNRAIYGYTF | TGTGCCAGCAGTCACAACCGGGCCATCTATGGCTACACCTTC
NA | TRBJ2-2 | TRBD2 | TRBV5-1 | CASSPYSGRDTGELFF | TGCGCCAGCAGCCCATATAGCGGGAGGGACACCGGGGAGCTGTTTTTT
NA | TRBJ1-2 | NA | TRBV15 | CATSRDAGIYGYTF | TGTGCCACCAGCAGAGACGCAGGCATCTATGGCTACACCTTC
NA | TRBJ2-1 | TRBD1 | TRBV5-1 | CASSLQGTGTYNEQFF | TGCGCCAGCAGCTTGCAAGGGACAGGGACCTACAATGAGCAGTTCTTC
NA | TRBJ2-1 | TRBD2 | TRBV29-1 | CSAVLAGGRNEQFF | TGCAGCGCCGTACTAGCGGGAGGTAGGAATGAGCAGTTCTTC
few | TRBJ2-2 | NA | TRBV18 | CASSPPDAVWTLREAGELFF | TGTGCCAGCTCACCACCCGATGCAGTTTGGACCCTTAGGGAGGCCGGGGAGCTGTTTTTT
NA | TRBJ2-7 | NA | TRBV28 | CASSGTETYEQYF | TGTGCCAGCAGTGGGACTGAAACCTACGAGCAGTACTTC
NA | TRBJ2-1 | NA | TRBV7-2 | CASSFLNNEQFF | TGTGCCAGCAGCTTTCTTAACAATGAGCAGTTCTTC
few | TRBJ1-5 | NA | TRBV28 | CASRDTRTVNQPQHF | TGTGCCAGCAGGGATACCCGGACAGTCAATCAGCCCCAGCATTTT
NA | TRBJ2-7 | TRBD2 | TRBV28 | CASSPRLAGGTYEQYF | TGTGCCAGCAGTCCCAGACTAGCGGGAGGTACCTACGAGCAGTACTTC
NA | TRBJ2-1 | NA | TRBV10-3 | CAISELMSSSYNEQFF | TGTGCCATCAGTGAGTTAATGTCCAGCTCCTACAATGAGCAGTTCTTC
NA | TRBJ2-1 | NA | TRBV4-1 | CASSHPLAGEQFF | TGCGCCAGCAGCCATCCTTTAGCCGGTGAGCAGTTCTTC
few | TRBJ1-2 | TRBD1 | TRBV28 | CASSYGQGRYGYTF | TGTGCCAGCAGTTACGGACAGGGGCGTTATGGCTACACCTTC
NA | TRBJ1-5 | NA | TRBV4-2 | CASSQDPGALAQPQHF | TGTGCCAGCAGCCAAGATCCGGGGGCGCTTGCTCAGCCCCAGCATTTT
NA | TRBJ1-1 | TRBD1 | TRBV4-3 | CASSQDFGTGTKNTEAFF | TGCGCCAGCAGCCAAGATTTCGGGACAGGTACTAAGAACACTGAAGCTTTCTTT
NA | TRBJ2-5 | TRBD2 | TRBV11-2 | CASTLAGEETQYF | TGTGCCAGCACACTAGCGGGAGAAGAGACCCAGTACTTC
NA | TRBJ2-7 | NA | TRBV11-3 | CASSPTSGGTYEQYF | TGTGCCAGCAGCCCAACCTCCGGGGGAACCTACGAGCAGTACTTC